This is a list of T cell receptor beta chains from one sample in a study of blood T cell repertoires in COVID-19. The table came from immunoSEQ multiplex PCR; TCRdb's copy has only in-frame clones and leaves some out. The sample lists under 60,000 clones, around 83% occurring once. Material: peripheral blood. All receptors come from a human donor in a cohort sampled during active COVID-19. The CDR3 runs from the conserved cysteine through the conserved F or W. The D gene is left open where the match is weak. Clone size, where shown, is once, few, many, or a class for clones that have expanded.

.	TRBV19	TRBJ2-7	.	TGTGCCAGTAGTATCGGAGGGGGGGCCTACGAGCAGTACTTC	CASSIGGGAYEQYF
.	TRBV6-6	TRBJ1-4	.	TGTGCCAGCAGTTTTCGGGGGAAAGCAACTAATGAAAAACTGTTTTTT	CASSFRGKATNEKLFF
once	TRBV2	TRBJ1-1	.	TGTGCCAGCAGTGAGGACCCCAGGGTTAGCACTGAAGCTTTCTTT	CASSEDPRVSTEAFF
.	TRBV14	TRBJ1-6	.	TGTGCCAGCAGCCAGCTAGTGAATTCACCCCTCCACTTT	CASSQLVNSPLHF
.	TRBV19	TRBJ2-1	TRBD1	TGTGTCTCCTCTCAAAGACAGGGCGGGAATGAGCAGTTCTTC	CVSSQRQGGNEQFF
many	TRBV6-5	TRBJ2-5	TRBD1	TGTGCCAGCAGTTACGGGACAGCTTTGCGAGAGACCCAGTACTTC	CASSYGTALRETQYF
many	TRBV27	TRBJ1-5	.	TGTGCCAACACAGGGACAAAAGGAAATCAGCCCCAGCATTTT	CANTGTKGNQPQHF
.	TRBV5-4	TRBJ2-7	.	TGTGCCAGCAGCTCCGGTTATGCTAACGAGCAGTACTTC	CASSSGYANEQYF
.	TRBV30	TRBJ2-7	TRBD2	TGTGCCTGGAGGGAGCGGGGGGGAACACCCGAGCAGTACTTC	CAWRERGGTPEQYF
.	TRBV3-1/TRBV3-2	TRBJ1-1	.	TGTGCCAGCAGCCAACTTTCTGAAGCTTTCTTT	CASSQLSEAFF
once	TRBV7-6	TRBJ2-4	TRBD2	TGTGCCAGCAGCTTAGGTGGGACTAATCTAGCCAAAAACATTCAGTACTTC	CASSLGGTNLAKNIQYF
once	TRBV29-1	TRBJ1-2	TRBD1	TGCAGCGTTGATTGGACAGGCACCTATGGCTACACCTTC	CSVDWTGTYGYTF
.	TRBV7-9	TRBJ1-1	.	TGTGCCAGCAGCTTACTCACAGGGAACACTGAAGCTTTCTTT	CASSLLTGNTEAFF
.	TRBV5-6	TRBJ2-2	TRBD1	TGTGCCAGCAGTTTCGGGACAGGGAACACCGGGGAGCTGTTTTTT	CASSFGTGNTGELFF
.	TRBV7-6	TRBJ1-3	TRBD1	TGTGCCAGCAGCTCGACACAGGGGAAGTCTGACACCATATATTTT	CASSSTQGKSDTIYF
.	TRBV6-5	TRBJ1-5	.	TGTGCCAGCAGTACGGACAGTAGCAATCAGCCCCAGCATTTT	CASSTDSSNQPQHF
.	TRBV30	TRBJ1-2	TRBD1	TGTGCCTGGAGTGCCCGGACAGGGGCCGGCTACACCTTC	CAWSARTGAGYTF
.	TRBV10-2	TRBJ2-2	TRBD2	TGCGCCAGCACCCACGGACTAGCGGGGCCTTACACCGGGGAGCTGTTTTTT	CASTHGLAGPYTGELFF
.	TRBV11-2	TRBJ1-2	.	TGTGCCAGCAGTTCCCAGGGGACCGCCCAAGGAAACACCTTC	CASSSQGTAQGNTF
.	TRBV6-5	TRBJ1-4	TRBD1	TGTGCCAGCAGAGTATTGGGACAGAATAATGAAAAACTGTTTTTT	CASRVLGQNNEKLFF
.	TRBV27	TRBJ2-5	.	TGTGCCAGCAGTTTATACGGCGTGGGGCCAGAGACCCAGTACTTC	CASSLYGVGPETQYF
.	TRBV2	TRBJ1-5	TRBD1	TGTGCCAGCAGCCCTGACAGGGGAAACCAGCCCCAGCATTTT	CASSPDRGNQPQHF
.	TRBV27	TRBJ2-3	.	TGTGCCAGCAGTTGGTCAGGGGGCACAGATACGCAGTATTTT	CASSWSGGTDTQYF
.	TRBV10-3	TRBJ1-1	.	TGTGCCATCAGTGAGGGACAGTTTAAGATGAACACTGAAGCTTTCTTT	CAISEGQFKMNTEAFF
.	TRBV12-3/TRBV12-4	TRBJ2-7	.	TGTGCCAGCAGGGGTACAGGTTCCTACGAGCAGTACTTC	CASRGTGSYEQYF
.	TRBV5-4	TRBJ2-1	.	TGTGCCAGCAGCTTCGGTAACAATGAGCAGTTCTTC	CASSFGNNEQFF
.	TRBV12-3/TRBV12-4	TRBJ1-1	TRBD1	TGTGCCAGCAGTTTATCAGGGGGTTCTGAAGCTTTCTTT	CASSLSGGSEAFF
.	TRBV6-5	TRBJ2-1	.	TGTGCCAGCAGTCCGCGGGTGATAACCTACAATGAGCAGTTCTTC	CASSPRVITYNEQFF
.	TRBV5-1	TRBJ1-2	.	TGCGCCAGCAGCGGGCAGGGATTGGTGAACACCTTC	CASSGQGLVNTF
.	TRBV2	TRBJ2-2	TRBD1	TGTGCCAGCAGTGCGCAGGGGGCGAACACCGGGGAGCTGTTTTTT	CASSAQGANTGELFF
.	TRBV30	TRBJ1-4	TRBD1	TGTGCCTGGAGTCCGGGACAGGGGTACGAAAAACTGTTTTTT	CAWSPGQGYEKLFF
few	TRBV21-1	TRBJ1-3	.	TGTGCCAGCAGCAATGGGACAGGGGGAGGAAACACCATATATTTT	CASSNGTGGGNTIYF
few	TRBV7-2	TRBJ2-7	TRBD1	TGTGCCAGCAACCAAAGGACAGGGCCTACCTACGAGCAGTACTTC	CASNQRTGPTYEQYF
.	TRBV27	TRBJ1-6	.	TGTGCCAGCAGTTTGAGTACCGGAGATTCACCCCTCCACTTT	CASSLSTGDSPLHF
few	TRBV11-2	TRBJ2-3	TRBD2	TGTGCCAGCAGCACTAGCGGACTAGGGACCACAGATACGCAGTATTTT	CASSTSGLGTTDTQYF
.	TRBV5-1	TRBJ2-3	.	TGCGCCAGCAGCCTACAGTCCACAGATACGCAGTATTTT	CASSLQSTDTQYF
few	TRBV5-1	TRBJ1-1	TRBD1	TGCGCCAGCGCCGGGACAGGTTTGAACACTGAAGCTTTCTTT	CASAGTGLNTEAFF
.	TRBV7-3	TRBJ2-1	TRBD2	TGTGCCAGCAGCTTATTGGGGGGAGGGTCCTACAATGAGCAGTTCTTC	CASSLLGGGSYNEQFF
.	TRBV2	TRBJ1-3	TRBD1	TGTGCCAGCAGCCCGACAGGGTCTGGAAACACCATATATTTT	CASSPTGSGNTIYF
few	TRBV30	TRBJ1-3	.	TGTGCCTGGACCCCGTCGAGGCTCTCTGGAAACACCATATATTTT	CAWTPSRLSGNTIYF